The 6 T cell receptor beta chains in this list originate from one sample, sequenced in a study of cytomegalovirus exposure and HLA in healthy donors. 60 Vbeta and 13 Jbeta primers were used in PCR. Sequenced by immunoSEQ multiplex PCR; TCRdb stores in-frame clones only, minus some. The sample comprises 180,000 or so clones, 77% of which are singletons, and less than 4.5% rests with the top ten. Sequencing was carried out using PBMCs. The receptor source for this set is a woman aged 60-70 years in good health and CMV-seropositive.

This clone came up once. CDR3: CASSPAGGWNSPLHF. DNA of the CDR3: TGTGCCAGCAGTCCCGCAGGGGGCTGGAATTCACCCCTCCACTTT. The V gene is TRBV27, the J gene TRBJ1-6; 8 positions match TRBD1. V shed 5 bases, J shed 7 bases, and the junction held 7 bases outside the gene matches. The CDR3 runs to 15 residues. Germline V lookup: CDR1 MNHEY, CDR2 SMNVEV (reference sequence).

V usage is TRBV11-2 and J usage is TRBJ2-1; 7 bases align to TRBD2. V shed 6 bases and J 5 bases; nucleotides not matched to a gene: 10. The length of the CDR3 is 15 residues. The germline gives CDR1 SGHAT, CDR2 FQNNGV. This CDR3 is CASSLSGPRDNEQFF. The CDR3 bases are TGTGCCAGCAGTCTTAGCGGGCCTCGGGACAATGAGCAGTTCTTC.

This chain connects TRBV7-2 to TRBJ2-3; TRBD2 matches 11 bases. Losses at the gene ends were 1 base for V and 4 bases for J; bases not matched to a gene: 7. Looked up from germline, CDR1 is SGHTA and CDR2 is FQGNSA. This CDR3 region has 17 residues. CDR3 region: CASSLGVAGGRSDTQYF. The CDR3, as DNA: TGTGCCAGCAGCTTAGGCGTAGCGGGGGGGCGGTCAGATACGCAGTATTTT.

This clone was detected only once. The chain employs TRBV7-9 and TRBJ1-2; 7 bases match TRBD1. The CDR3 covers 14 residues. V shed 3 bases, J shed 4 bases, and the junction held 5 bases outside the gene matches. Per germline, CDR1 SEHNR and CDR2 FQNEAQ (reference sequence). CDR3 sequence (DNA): TGTGCCAGCAGCTTCCGACAGGGCAGCTATGGCTACACCTTC. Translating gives CASSFRQGSYGYTF.

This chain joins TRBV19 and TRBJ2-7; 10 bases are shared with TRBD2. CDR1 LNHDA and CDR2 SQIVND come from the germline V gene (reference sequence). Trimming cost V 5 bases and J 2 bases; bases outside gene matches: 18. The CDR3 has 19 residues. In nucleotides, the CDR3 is TGTGCCAGTAGTGCTCACCCGGGACTAGCGCAGAGTAAACCCTACGAGCAGTACTTC. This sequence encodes CASSAHPGLAQSKPYEQYF.

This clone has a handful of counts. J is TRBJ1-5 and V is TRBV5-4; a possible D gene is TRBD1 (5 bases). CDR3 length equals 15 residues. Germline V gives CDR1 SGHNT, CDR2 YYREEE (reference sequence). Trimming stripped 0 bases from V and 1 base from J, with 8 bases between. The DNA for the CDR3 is TGTGCCAGCAGCTTGGGGGGGGACAGCAATCAGCCCCAGCATTTT. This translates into CASSLGGDSNQPQHF.